This T cell receptor (beta chain) is drawn from a study of OX40 agonist ivuxolimab in advanced cancers. Here immunoSEQ multiplex PCR was the method, and the copy in TCRdb shows in-frame clones only, minus some. The profile shows fewer than 70,000 clones, 80% to 95% of them singletons. The CDR3 loop spans 17 amino acids. The ends were cut back, 0 bases at V and 0 bases at J, with 13 bases in the middle. Germline V CDR1 and CDR2: KGHSH, LQKENI. The source is an adult with an advanced solid tumor such as melanoma, head and neck, liver or kidney cancer. This sample comprised CD4+ or CD8+ T cells sorted from blood, obtained in a trial of the OX40 agonist ivuxolimab. This chain uses TRBV18 with TRBJ2-3; perhaps TRBD2 as D (6 bases). CDR3 sequence: CASSPPTYSGSTDTQYF. The CDR3 DNA is TGTGCCAGCTCACCACCTACCTATAGCGGTAGCACAGATACGCAGTATTTT.